One and the same sample provided the 8 T cell receptor beta chains below, sequenced in a study of shared clonotypes between healthy human individuals. CD8 cells classed as naive were CD45RO-negative and positively selected for CCR7, excluding terminally differentiated effector memory CD45RA+ cells. The table came from immunoSEQ multiplex PCR; TCRdb's copy has only in-frame clones and leaves some out. The sample consists of roughly 2,000,000 clones, around 93% of them appearing once. What was sequenced was naive CD8+ T cells from PBMCs. These receptors all come from a man younger than 35 in good health. Some clones in this sample may be carry-over from other donors' samples.

This chain joins TRBV4-3 and TRBJ1-1; D is undetermined. This CDR3 region has 14 residues. V was shortened by 4 bases and J by 3 bases, with 12 bases between the two germline ends. The germline V gene encodes CDR1 LGHNA and CDR2 YSLEER. Here the CDR3 reads CASSPGVSYTEAFF. Here the CDR3 DNA reads TGCGCCAGCAGCCCGGGAGTCTCGTACACTGAAGCTTTCTTT.

The genes are TRBV21-1 and TRBJ2-2; no check of the table's D call, TRBD1, against the DNA was made. TRBV21-1 is designated a pseudogene. CDR3 length: 12 amino acids. The CDR3 nucleotides read TGTGCCAGCAGCACATACACCGGGGAGCTGTTTTTT. The encoded protein is CASSTYTGELFF.

Notes on this clone: The sample contains more than one DNA sequence encoding this CDR3. The chain couples TRBV7-9 to TRBJ2-2; no clear D gene. The CDR3 extends over 12 amino acids. The V end lost 5 bases, the J end lost 6 bases, and 7 bases lay between the germline ends. Germline V lookup: CDR1 SEHNR, CDR2 FQNEAQ (reference sequence). The CDR3 protein is CASSLPPGELFF. The CDR3 DNA follows: TGTGCCAGCAGCCTCCCGCCCGGGGAGCTGTTTTTT.

Points on this clone: The same CDR3 can be traced to other DNA sequences in this sample. The J gene is TRBJ2-5, the V gene TRBV27; the D gene is possibly TRBD2 (5 bases). The V end was cut by 3 bases, the J end by 5 bases, with 10 bases between. The CDR3 has 13 amino acids. CDR1 is MNHEY, CDR2 SMNVEV, per germline (reference sequence). The CDR3 DNA reads as TGTGCCAGCAGTTTCGGCAGAGGGGAGACCCAGTACTTC. Protein sequence: CASSFGRGETQYF.

This clone turned up a few times. This CDR3 reads CASSPRLGGTEAFF. As DNA, the CDR3 is TGTGCCAGCAGTCCCCGGTTGGGGGGCACTGAAGCTTTCTTT. V is TRBV27 and J is TRBJ1-1, with D perhaps TRBD1 (5 bases). The V gene lost 5 bases and the J gene lost 4 bases, with 14 bases spanning the gap. CDR1 MNHEY and CDR2 SMNVEV come from the germline V gene (reference sequence). This CDR3 region has 14 residues.

The genes are TRBV27 and TRBJ2-2; no firm D call. V was trimmed by 0 bases and J by 0 bases, leaving 8 bases between them. CDR3 length: 16 residues. Germline V gene sequence: CDR1 MNHEY, CDR2 SMNVEV (reference sequence). CDR3 coding DNA: TGTGCCAGCAGTTTATCTGCCTACGCGAACACCGGGGAGCTGTTTTTT. Its translation is CASSLSAYANTGELFF.

About this clone: At the DNA level, this CDR3 is encoded by other sequences in the same sample as well. The J gene is TRBJ2-7, the V gene TRBV28; 8 bases fit TRBD1. V was pared by 6 bases and J by 4 bases, with 5 bases of the junction left unmatched. Germline loops: CDR1 MDHEN, CDR2 SYDVKM. This CDR3 spans 13 amino acids. The DNA of the CDR3 is TGTGCCAGCAGCCTGACAGGGGCGTACGAGCAGTACTTC. Encoded protein: CASSLTGAYEQYF.

The chain uses TRBV18 and TRBJ1-2; D gene unclear. Germline CDR1 is KGHSH and CDR2 is LQKENI. Trimming left V 2 bases short and J 0 bases short, with 16 bases between. This CDR3 has 17 amino acids. In DNA, the CDR3 is TGTGCCAGCTCACCATCCTTTCCTATTCCAGCTAACTATGGCTACACCTTC. This sequence encodes CASSPSFPIPANYGYTF. Together with reference TRBV18 and TRBJ1-2, the CDR3 gives the full variable domain: NAGVMQNPRHLVRRRGQEARLRCSPMKGHSHVYWYRQLPEEGLKFMVYLQKENIIDESGMPKERFSAEFPKEGPSILRIQQVVRGDSAAYFCASSPSFPIPANYGYTFGSGTRLTVV.